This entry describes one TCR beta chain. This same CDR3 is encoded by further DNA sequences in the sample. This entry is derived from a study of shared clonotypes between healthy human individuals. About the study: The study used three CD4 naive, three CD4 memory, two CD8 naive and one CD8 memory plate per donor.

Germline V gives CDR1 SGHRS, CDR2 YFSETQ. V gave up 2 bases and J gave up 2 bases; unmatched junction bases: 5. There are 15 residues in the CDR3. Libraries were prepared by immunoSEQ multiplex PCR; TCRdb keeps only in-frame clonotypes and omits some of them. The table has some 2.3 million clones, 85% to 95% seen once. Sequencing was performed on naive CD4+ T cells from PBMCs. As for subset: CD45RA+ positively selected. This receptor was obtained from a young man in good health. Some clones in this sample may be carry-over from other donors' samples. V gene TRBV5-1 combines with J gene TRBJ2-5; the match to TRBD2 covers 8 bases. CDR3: CASSFSGTRQETQYF. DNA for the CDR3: TGCGCCAGCAGCTTTAGTGGGACTAGACAAGAGACCCAGTACTTC.